The 28 T cell receptor beta chains below were found in one sample sequenced in a study of identical twins. TCRdb passed the 5' RACE reads through MiXCR, listing each CDR3 protein once. The table includes roughly 500,000 distinct CDR3 sequences, 20% to 25% detected once. This sample also appeared in a second study, on T cells expressing NK-cell markers.

The material sequenced was CD4+ T cells sorted from blood. The receptors here all came from a woman between 18 and 29 years old in good health.

V gene TRBV5-6 combines with J gene TRBJ2-1; the D is unclear. This CDR3 spans 13 amino acids. With 3 bases removed from V and 2 bases from J, the gap between germline ends came to 6 bases. Germline V lookup: CDR1 SGHDT, CDR2 YYEEEE. The CDR3 nucleotides are TGTGCCAGCAGCTCGGACGCCTACAATGAGCAGTTCTTC. This gives the protein CASSSDAYNEQFF. Full variable domain (rest looked up from reference TRBV5-6 and TRBJ2-1): DAGVTQSPTHLIKTRGQQVTLRCSPKSGHDTVSWYQQALGQGPQFIFQYYEEEERQRGNFPDRFSGHQFPNYSSELNVNALLLGDSALYLCASSSDAYNEQFFGPGTRLTVL.

The chain has TRBV7-2 and TRBJ2-7, with TRBD1 identical over 8 bases. Germline V lookup: CDR1 SGHTA, CDR2 FQGNSA. V shed 4 bases, J shed 5 bases, and the junction held 10 bases outside the gene matches. This CDR3 contains 15 residues. CDR3 nucleotides: TGTGCCAGCAGCTGGAGAACAGGGGGAGCGGACGAGCAGTACTTC. It translates to CASSWRTGGADEQYF. Variable domain in full (rest from reference TRBV7-2 and TRBJ2-7): GAGVSQSPSNKVTEKGKDVELRCDPISGHTALYWYRQSLGQGLEFLIYFQGNSAPDKSGLPSDRFSAERTGGSVSTLTIQRTQQEDSAVYLCASSWRTGGADEQYFGPGTRLTVT.

The chain links TRBV6-5 to TRBJ2-7; 7 nucleotides agree with TRBD1. The germline V gene encodes CDR1 MNHEY and CDR2 SVGAGI. With 2 bases clipped from V and 4 bases from J, the junction kept 8 bases outside the gene matches. The CDR3 loop spans 15 amino acids. The CDR3, as DNA: TGTGCCAGCAGTTACGCAACAGGGGCGTCGTACGAGCAGTACTTC. Its translation: CASSYATGASYEQYF.

This sequence joins TRBV12-3 or TRBV12-4 and TRBJ2-3; possible D gene TRBD1, 5 bases. The CDR3 extends over 15 amino acids. The V and J ends lost 6 bases and 3 bases respectively, with 16 bases between them. CDR3 nucleotide sequence: TGTGCCAGCAGCAAAGGACATCCTATAACAGATACGCAGTATTTT. Amino acid sequence: CASSKGHPITDTQYF.

This clonotype occurred many times. The chain combines TRBV15 with TRBJ2-1; D unclear. Germline CDR1 LNHNV, CDR2 YYDKDF (reference sequence). The ends were cut back, 5 bases at V and 4 bases at J, with 9 bases in the middle. This CDR3 spans 13 amino acids. CDR3 nucleotide sequence: TGTGCCACCAGCTTTGAGAGGTACAATGAGCAGTTCTTC. Translation gives CATSFERYNEQFF.

This clonotype was seen only a few times. The chain couples TRBV20-1 to TRBJ2-5, with 10 bases aligning to TRBD1. J gave up 4 bases and V 6 bases, and 5 bases lay outside the gene matches. Germline V CDR1 and CDR2: DFQATT, SNEGSKA (reference sequence). CDR3 length: 13 amino acids. CDR3 sequence: CSADRGRSETQYF. The DNA for the CDR3 is TGCAGTGCAGACAGGGGGCGGTCAGAGACCCAGTACTTC.

This clonotype was found once. This chain uses TRBV12-3 or TRBV12-4 with TRBJ1-2; no clear D gene. V lost 6 bases and J lost 8, with 13 bases in between. The CDR3 length is 12 residues. The CDR3: CASSPRGHGYTF. For the CDR3, the DNA is TGTGCCAGCAGCCCGCGAGGGCACGGCTACACCTTC.

This clonotype occurred a few times. This chain links TRBV20-1 with TRBJ2-3; the match to TRBD2 covers 9 bases. V shed 5 bases, J shed 4 bases, and the junction held 7 bases outside the gene matches. This CDR3 is 14 amino acids long. CDR1 and CDR2 (germline): DFQATT, SNEGSKA (reference sequence). CDR3 nucleotides: TGCAGTGCTCTGTCTGGCGGGGGGGCAGATACGCAGTATTTT. It codes for CSALSGGGADTQYF.

This clonotype has just one count. J is TRBJ2-5 and V is TRBV3-1; the match to TRBD2 covers 12 bases. The CDR3 has 13 residues. The ends lost 4 bases at V and 8 bases at J; junction bases unmatched: 2. Germline V gene lookup returns CDR1 LGHDT and CDR2 YNNKEL (reference sequence). CDR3 region: CASSPSGGATQYF. CDR3 coding DNA: TGTGCCAGCAGCCCTAGCGGGGGGGCAACCCAGTACTTC.

The chain couples TRBV30 to TRBJ2-1; unclear D gene. CDR1 is GTSNPN and CDR2 is SVGIG in the germline V gene (reference sequence). Trimming stripped 0 bases from V and 13 bases from J, with 10 bases between. The CDR3 consists of 11 residues. CDR3 in amino acids: CAWSVQRHQFF. Written as DNA, the CDR3 is TGTGCCTGGAGTGTACAAAGGCACCAGTTCTTC.

A few counts support this clonotype. In DNA form, the CDR3 reads TGCGCCAGCAGGAGCAGCGGGAGAAATGAGCAGTTCTTC. It codes for CASRSSGRNEQFF. V gene TRBV5-1 combines with J gene TRBJ2-1, with TRBD2 matching over 8 bases. This CDR3 region has 13 residues. CDR1 SGHRS and CDR2 YFSETQ come from the germline V gene. J gave up 7 bases and V 5 bases, and 5 bases lay outside the gene matches.

This clonotype came up a few times. V gene TRBV4-3 combines with J gene TRBJ2-1; D is possibly TRBD2 (5 bases). CDR3 size: 16 residues. The germline gives CDR1 LGHNA, CDR2 YSLEER. V gave up 1 base and J gave up 2 bases, with 12 bases separating them. The CDR3 DNA follows: TGCGCCAGCAGCCAAGCCGCCAGCGGAACCTACAATGAGCAGTTCTTC. This encodes CASSQAASGTYNEQFF.

This CDR3 reads CSAPGLGTYEQYF. The CDR3 DNA reads as TGCAGTGCACCGGGACTCGGGACCTACGAGCAGTACTTC. The V gene is TRBV20-1, the J gene TRBJ2-7; the D gene is possibly TRBD2 (6 bases). V dropped 6 bases and J dropped 2 bases, with 14 bases sitting between them. From germline, CDR1 is DFQATT and CDR2 SNEGSKA (reference sequence). The CDR3 loop spans 13 amino acids.

Of note for this clonotype: The DNA is left out, because the CDR3 cannot be placed on it with certainty; the CDR3 is given as TCRdb lists it. The chain is built from TRBV2 and TRBJ1-2. Germline values: CDR1 SNHLY, CDR2 FYNNEI. From its first to its last residue, the CDR3 has 11 amino acids. Here the CDR3 reads CASIRFGGYTF.

The CDR3 DNA follows: TGTGCCAGCAGCCAACACGGGGGGCCGAACTATGGCTACACCTTC. Amino acid sequence: CASSQHGGPNYGYTF. The chain has TRBV7-2 and TRBJ1-2; tentatively, D is TRBD1 (6 bases). V lost 5 bases and J lost 2, with 15 bases in between. The CDR3 consists of 15 residues. Looked up from germline, CDR1 is SGHTA and CDR2 is FQGNSA. Full variable domain (missing parts from reference TRBV7-2 and TRBJ1-2): GAGVSQSPSNKVTEKGKDVELRCDPISGHTALYWYRQSLGQGLEFLIYFQGNSAPDKSGLPSDRFSAERTGGSVSTLTIQRTQQEDSAVYLCASSQHGGPNYGYTFGSGTRLTVV.

The rearrangement joins TRBV12-3 or TRBV12-4 to TRBJ2-5; 7 bases are shared with TRBD2. The CDR3 is 14 residues long. V lost 5 bases, J lost 5 bases, and 8 bases stayed unmatched. The CDR3 DNA follows: TGTGCCAGCAGTCCGCGGCGGGAGAAGGAGACCCAGTACTTC. Its protein is CASSPRREKETQYF.

In DNA, the CDR3 is TGTGCCACCAGCAGAGAAACCCCAATGACTAGCCGCACAGATACGCAGTATTTT. Its protein is CATSRETPMTSRTDTQYF. This chain connects TRBV15 to TRBJ2-3, with 7 nucleotides matching TRBD2. CDR1 LNHNV and CDR2 YYDKDF come from the germline V gene (reference sequence). V trimming: 0 bases; J trimming: 1 base; junction bases outside the gene matches: 10. This CDR3 comprises 18 residues.

This clonotype has a handful of counts. The V gene is TRBV2, the J gene TRBJ2-7; D tentatively reads TRBD1 or TRBD2 (5 bases each). Germline V gene lookup returns CDR1 SNHLY and CDR2 FYNNEI. This CDR3 is 13 amino acids long. V lost 10 bases and J lost 4, with 17 bases in between. The CDR3 protein is CANSRDGPYEQYF. The CDR3, as DNA: TGTGCCAATAGCCGGGACGGCCCTTACGAGCAGTACTTC.

The chain joins TRBV20-1 to TRBJ2-7; 12 bases align to TRBD2. CDR1 is DFQATT and CDR2 is SNEGSKA in the germline V gene (reference sequence). This CDR3 is 15 amino acids long. The V and J ends lost 5 bases and 1 base, in that order; junction bases with no gene match: 6. The CDR3 reads CSAPGLAGTSYEQYF. CDR3 sequence (DNA): TGCAGTGCTCCCGGACTAGCGGGGACTTCCTACGAGCAGTACTTC.

The chain uses TRBV30 and TRBJ2-5, with D possibly TRBD2 on 6 matching bases. V was shortened by 7 bases and J by 5 bases, with 23 bases between the two germline ends. The V gene's germline CDR1 is GTSNPN and CDR2 SVGIG (reference sequence). The CDR3 loop spans 15 amino acids. CDR3 region: CALGPRGALTETQYF. DNA of the CDR3: TGTGCCTTAGGACCCCGCGGGGCTTTAACGGAGACCCAGTACTTC.

The rearrangement links TRBV30 to TRBJ2-2; a weak D match, TRBD1 (5 bases). The CDR3 has 17 residues. Looked up from germline, CDR1 is GTSNPN and CDR2 is SVGIG (reference sequence). Trimming shortened V by 4 bases and J by 0 bases, and 18 bases separated the two germline ends. The DNA for the CDR3 is TGTGCCTGGATGGACAACAAGAGAAGTACGAACACCGGGGAGCTGTTTTTT. Translation: CAWMDNKRSTNTGELFF.

The chain combines TRBV6-2 or TRBV6-3 with TRBJ2-1, with D perhaps matching TRBD1 or TRBD2 (5 bases each). Trimming left V 7 bases short and J 1 base short, with 11 bases between. From germline, CDR1 is MNHEY and CDR2 SVGEGT. CDR3 length equals 14 residues. In DNA form, the CDR3 reads TGTGCCAGCACCCGGGACGCATCCTACAATGAGCAGTTCTTC. Amino acids: CASTRDASYNEQFF.

This chain links TRBV6-1 with TRBJ2-7; a possible D gene is TRBD2 (6 bases). The CDR3 extends over 13 amino acids. Germline values: CDR1 MNHNS, CDR2 SASEGT. Trimming shortened V by 7 bases and J by 3 bases, and 13 bases separated the two germline ends. In nucleotides, the CDR3 is TGTGCCAGCAATCCAGGGACTGACTACGAGCAGTACTTC. Residues: CASNPGTDYEQYF.

In this sample, this clonotype turned up a few times. The chain has TRBV5-1 and TRBJ2-7; 8 nucleotides align to TRBD2. The V gene's germline CDR1 is SGHRS and CDR2 YFSETQ. This CDR3 comprises 12 residues. V shed 6 bases, J shed 5 bases, and the junction held 4 bases outside the gene matches. The CDR3 protein is CASTGTSNEQYF. The CDR3, as DNA: TGCGCCAGCACCGGGACTAGTAACGAGCAGTACTTC.

This clonotype turned up a few times. Compared with germline, one end of the junction differs, possibly owing to a read error. J is TRBJ2-3 and V is TRBV12-3 or TRBV12-4; TRBD2 matches at 7 bases. The CDR3 extends over 14 amino acids. CDR3 sequence reads: CASSSETSRDTQYF. The CDR3 DNA reads as TGTGCCAGCAGTTCCGAGACTAGCAGAGATACGCAGTATTTT.

The rearrangement joins TRBV4-3 to TRBJ2-1, with D possibly being TRBD1 or TRBD2 (5 bases each). CDR1 is LGHNA and CDR2 is YSLEER in the germline V gene. The CDR3 is 16 residues long. Trimming cost V 4 bases and J 0 bases, with 13 bases left between them. CDR3: CASSREGWSSYNEQFF. CDR3 nucleotides: TGCGCCAGCAGCCGAGAGGGGTGGAGCTCCTACAATGAGCAGTTCTTC.

The chain uses TRBV4-2 and TRBJ2-2, with unresolved D. This CDR3 comprises 16 residues. Trimming cost V 2 bases and J 4 bases, with 14 bases left between them. Germline lookup yields CDR1 LGHNA and CDR2 YNFKEQ. The CDR3 loop is CASSQSRVSSTGELFF. The CDR3 DNA reads TGTGCCAGCAGCCAATCACGGGTATCCAGCACCGGGGAGCTGTTTTTT.

This clonotype was counted a few times. The chain has TRBV3-1 and TRBJ1-2, with a tentative D call TRBD1 (5 bases). Germline CDR1 is LGHDT and CDR2 is YNNKEL (reference sequence). V was trimmed by 0 bases and J by 7 bases, leaving 12 bases between them. The CDR3 contains 14 residues. This chain's CDR3 is CASSQDSGRAGYTF. CDR3 in DNA: TGTGCCAGCAGCCAAGATTCGGGCAGGGCTGGCTACACCTTC.